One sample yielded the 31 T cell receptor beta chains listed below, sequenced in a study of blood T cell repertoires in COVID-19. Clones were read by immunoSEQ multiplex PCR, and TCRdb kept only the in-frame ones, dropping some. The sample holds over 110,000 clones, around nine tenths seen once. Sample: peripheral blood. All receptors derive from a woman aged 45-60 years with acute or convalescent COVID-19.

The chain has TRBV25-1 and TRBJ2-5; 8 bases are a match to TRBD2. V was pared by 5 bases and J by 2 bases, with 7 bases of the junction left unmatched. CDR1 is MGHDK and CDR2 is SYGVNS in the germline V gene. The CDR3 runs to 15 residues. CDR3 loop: CASSPRGGGQETQYF. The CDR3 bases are TGTGCCAGCAGTCCCCGGGGGGGCGGGCAAGAGACCCAGTACTTC.

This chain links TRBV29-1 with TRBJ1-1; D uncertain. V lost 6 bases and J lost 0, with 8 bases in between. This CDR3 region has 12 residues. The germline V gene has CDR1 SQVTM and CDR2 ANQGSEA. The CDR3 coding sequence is TGCAGCGTAGGTAGCATGAACACTGAAGCTTTCTTT. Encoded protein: CSVGSMNTEAFF.

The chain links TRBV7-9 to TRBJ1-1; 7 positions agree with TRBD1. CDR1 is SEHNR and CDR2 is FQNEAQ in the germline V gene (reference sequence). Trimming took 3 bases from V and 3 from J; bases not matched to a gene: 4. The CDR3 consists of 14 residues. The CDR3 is CASSFRDSDTEAFF. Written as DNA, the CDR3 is TGTGCCAGCAGCTTTAGGGACAGCGACACTGAAGCTTTCTTT.

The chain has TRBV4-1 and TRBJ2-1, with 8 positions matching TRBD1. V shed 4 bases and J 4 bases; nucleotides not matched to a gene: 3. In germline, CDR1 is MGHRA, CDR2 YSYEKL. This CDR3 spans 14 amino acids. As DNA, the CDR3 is TGCGCCAGCAGCCGAACAGGGGGGTACAATGAGCAGTTCTTC. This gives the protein CASSRTGGYNEQFF.

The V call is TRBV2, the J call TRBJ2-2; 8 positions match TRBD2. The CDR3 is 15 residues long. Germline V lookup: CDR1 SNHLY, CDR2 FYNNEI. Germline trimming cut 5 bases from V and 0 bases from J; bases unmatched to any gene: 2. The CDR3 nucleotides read TGTGCCAGCAGTCGACTAGCGTCGAACACCGGGGAGCTGTTTTTT. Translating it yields CASSRLASNTGELFF.

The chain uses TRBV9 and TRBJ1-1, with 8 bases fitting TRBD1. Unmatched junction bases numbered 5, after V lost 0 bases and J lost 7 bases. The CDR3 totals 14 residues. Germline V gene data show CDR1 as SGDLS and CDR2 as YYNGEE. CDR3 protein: CASSVEGQGFEAFF. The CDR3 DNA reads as TGTGCCAGCAGCGTAGAAGGACAGGGCTTTGAAGCTTTCTTT. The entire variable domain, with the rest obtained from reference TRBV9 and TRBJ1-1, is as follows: DSGVTQTPKHLITATGQRVTLRCSPRSGDLSVYWYQQSLDQGLQFLIQYYNGEERAKGNILERFSAQQFPDLHSELNLSSLELGDSALYFCASSVEGQGFEAFFGQGTRLTVV.

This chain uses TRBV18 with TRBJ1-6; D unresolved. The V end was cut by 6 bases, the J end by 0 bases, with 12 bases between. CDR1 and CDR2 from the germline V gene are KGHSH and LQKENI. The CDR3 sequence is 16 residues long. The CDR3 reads CASSRDRSSYNSPLHF. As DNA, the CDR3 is TGTGCCAGCTCGAGGGATCGGAGCTCCTATAATTCACCCCTCCACTTT.

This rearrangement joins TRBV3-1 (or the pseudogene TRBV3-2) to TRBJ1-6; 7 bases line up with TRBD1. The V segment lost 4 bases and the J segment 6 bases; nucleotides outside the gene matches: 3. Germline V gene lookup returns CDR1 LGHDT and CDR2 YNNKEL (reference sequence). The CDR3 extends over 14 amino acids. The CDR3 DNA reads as TGTGCCAGCAGCCTACGACAGGGTAATTCACCCCTCCACTTT. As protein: CASSLRQGNSPLHF.

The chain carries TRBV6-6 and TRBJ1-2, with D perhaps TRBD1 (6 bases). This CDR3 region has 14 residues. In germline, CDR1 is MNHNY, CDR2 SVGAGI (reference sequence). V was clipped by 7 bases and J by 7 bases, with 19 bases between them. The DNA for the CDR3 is TGTGCCAGCAACACTGGACAGCTCATTGGTGGCTACACCTTC. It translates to CASNTGQLIGGYTF.

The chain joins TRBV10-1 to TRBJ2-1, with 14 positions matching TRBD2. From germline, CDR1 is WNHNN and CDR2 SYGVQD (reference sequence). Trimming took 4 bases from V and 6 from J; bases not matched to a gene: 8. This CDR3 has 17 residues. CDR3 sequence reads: CASSGSLTSGRANEQFF. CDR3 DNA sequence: TGCGCCAGCAGTGGGTCCTTGACTAGCGGGAGGGCCAATGAGCAGTTCTTC.

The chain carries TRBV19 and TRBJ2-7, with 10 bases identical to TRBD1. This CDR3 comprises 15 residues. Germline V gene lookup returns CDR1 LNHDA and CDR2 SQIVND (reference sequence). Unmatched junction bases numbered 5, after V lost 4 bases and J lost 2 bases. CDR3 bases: TGTGCCAGTAGTAACGACGGGACAGGGGCCTACGAGCAGTACTTC. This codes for CASSNDGTGAYEQYF.

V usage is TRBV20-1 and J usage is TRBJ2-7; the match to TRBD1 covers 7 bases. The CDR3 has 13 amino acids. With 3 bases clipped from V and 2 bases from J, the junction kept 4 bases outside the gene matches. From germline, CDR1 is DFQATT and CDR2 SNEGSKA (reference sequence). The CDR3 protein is CSASHDRAYEQYF. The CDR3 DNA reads TGCAGTGCTAGTCACGACAGGGCCTACGAGCAGTACTTC.

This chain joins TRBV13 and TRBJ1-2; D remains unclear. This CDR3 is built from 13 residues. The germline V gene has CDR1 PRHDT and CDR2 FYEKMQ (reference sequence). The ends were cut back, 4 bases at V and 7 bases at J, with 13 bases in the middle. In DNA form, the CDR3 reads TGTGCCAGCAGCTCCCCCGGTCCGGGTGGCTACACCTTC. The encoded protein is CASSSPGPGGYTF.

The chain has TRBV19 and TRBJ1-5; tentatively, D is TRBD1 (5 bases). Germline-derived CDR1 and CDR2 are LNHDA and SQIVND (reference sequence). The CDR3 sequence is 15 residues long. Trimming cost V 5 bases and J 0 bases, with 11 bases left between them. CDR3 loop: CASSATEYSNQPQHF. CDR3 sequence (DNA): TGTGCCAGTAGTGCGACAGAGTATAGCAATCAGCCCCAGCATTTT.

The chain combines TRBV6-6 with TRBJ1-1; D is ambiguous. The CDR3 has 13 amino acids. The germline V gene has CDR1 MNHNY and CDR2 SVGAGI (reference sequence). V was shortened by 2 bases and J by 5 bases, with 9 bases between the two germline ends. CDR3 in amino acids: CASSYRSSTEAFF. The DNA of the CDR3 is TGTGCCAGCAGTTACAGGAGCTCTACTGAAGCTTTCTTT.

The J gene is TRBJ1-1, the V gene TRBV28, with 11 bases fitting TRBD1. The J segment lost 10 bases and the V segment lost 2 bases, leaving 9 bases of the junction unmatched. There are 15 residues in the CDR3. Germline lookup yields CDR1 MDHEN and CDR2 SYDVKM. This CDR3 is CASSLGDRGSLGAFF. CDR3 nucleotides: TGTGCCAGCAGTTTAGGGGACAGGGGGTCGTTGGGAGCTTTCTTT.

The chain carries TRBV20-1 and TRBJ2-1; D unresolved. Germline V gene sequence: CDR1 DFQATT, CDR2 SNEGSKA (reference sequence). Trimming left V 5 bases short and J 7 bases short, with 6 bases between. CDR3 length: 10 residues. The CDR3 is CSAYLNEQFF. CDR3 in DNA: TGCAGTGCTTACCTAAATGAGCAGTTCTTC.

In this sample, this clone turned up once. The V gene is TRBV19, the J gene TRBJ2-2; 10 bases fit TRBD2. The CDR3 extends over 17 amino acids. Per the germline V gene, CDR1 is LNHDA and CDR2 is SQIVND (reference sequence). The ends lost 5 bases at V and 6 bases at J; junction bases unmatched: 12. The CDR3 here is CASSPLAGALIAGELFF. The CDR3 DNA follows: TGTGCCAGTAGTCCTCTAGCGGGGGCCCTAATAGCCGGGGAGCTGTTTTTT.

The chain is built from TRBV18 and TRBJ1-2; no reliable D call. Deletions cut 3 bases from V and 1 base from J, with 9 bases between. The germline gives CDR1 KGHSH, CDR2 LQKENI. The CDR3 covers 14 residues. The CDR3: CASSPPGLNYGYTF. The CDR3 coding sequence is TGTGCCAGCTCACCCCCAGGTCTTAACTATGGCTACACCTTC.

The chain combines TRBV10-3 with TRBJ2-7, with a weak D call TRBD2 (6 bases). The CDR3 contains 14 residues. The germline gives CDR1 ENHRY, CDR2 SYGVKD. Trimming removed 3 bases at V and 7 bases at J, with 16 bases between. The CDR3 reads CAISEEGGSYEQYF. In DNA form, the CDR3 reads TGTGCCATCAGTGAAGAAGGAGGGAGTTATGAGCAGTACTTC.

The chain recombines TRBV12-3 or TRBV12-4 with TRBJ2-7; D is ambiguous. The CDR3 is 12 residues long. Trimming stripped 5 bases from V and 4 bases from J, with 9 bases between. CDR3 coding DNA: TGTGCCAGCAGTACCGGGTCTTACGAGCAGTACTTC. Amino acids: CASSTGSYEQYF.

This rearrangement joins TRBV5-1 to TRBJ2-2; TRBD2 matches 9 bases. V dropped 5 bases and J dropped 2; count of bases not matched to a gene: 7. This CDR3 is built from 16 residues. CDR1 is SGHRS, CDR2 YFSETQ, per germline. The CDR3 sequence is CASRSPGLANTGELFF. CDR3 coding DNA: TGCGCCAGCAGATCCCCGGGACTAGCAAACACCGGGGAGCTGTTTTTT. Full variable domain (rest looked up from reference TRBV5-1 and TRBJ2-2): KAGVTQTPRYLIKTRGQQVTLSCSPISGHRSVSWYQQTPGQGLQFLFEYFSETQRNKGNFPGRFSGRQFSNSRSEMNVSTLELGDSALYLCASRSPGLANTGELFFGEGSRLTVL.

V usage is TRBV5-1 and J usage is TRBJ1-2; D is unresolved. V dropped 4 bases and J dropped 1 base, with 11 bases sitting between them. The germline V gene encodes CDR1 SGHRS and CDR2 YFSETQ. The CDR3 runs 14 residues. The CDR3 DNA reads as TGCGCCAGCAGCCACCTGGAGGGTAACTATGGCTACACCTTC. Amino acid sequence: CASSHLEGNYGYTF. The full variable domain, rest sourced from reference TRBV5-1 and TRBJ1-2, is KAGVTQTPRYLIKTRGQQVTLSCSPISGHRSVSWYQQTPGQGLQFLFEYFSETQRNKGNFPGRFSGRQFSNSRSEMNVSTLELGDSALYLCASSHLEGNYGYTFGSGTRLTVV.

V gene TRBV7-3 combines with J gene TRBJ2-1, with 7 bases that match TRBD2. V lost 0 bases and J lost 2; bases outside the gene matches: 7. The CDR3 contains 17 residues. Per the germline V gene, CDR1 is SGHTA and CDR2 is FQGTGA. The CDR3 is CASSLTFAGETYNEQFF. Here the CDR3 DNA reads TGTGCCAGCAGCTTAACGTTTGCGGGGGAGACCTACAATGAGCAGTTCTTC.

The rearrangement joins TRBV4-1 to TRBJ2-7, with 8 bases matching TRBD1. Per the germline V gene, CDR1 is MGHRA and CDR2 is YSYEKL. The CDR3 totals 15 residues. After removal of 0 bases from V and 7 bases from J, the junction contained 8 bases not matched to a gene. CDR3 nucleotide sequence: TGCGCCAGCAGCCAAGAAAGGGCCCGGGACAGGGAGCAGTACTTC. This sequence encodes CASSQERARDREQYF.

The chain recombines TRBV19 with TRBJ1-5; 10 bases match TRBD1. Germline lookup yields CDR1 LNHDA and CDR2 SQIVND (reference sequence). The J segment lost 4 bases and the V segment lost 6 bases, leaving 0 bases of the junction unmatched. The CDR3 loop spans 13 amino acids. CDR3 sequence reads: CASRGQGNQPQHF. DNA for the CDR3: TGTGCCAGTAGGGGACAGGGGAATCAGCCCCAGCATTTT.

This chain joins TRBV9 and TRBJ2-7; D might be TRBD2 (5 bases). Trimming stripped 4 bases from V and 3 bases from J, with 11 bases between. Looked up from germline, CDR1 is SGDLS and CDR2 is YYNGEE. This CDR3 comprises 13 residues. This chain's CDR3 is CASSPGNLYEQYF. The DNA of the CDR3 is TGTGCCAGCAGCCCCGGGAACCTCTACGAGCAGTACTTC.

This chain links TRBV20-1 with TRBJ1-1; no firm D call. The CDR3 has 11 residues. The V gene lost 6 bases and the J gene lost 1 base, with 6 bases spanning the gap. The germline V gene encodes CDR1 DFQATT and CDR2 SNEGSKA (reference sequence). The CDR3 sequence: CSAVPNTEAFF. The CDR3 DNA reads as TGCAGTGCCGTCCCGAACACTGAAGCTTTCTTT.

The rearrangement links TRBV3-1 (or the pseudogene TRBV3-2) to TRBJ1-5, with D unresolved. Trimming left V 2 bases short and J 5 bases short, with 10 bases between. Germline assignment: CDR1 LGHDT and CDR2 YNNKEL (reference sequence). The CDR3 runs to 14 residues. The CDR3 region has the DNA TGTGCCAGCAGCCAAACGGGATCCTATCAGCCCCAGCATTTT. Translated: CASSQTGSYQPQHF.

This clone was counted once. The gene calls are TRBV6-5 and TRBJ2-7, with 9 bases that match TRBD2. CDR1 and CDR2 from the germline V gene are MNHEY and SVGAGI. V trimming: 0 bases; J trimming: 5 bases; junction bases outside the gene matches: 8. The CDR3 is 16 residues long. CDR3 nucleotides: TGTGCCAGCAGTTACTCGATCTTAGCGGGAGATAACGAGCAGTACTTC. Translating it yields CASSYSILAGDNEQYF.

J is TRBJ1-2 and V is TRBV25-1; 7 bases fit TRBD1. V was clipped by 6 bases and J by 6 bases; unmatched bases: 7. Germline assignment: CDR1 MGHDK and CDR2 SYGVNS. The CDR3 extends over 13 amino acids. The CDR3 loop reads CASSGVRGDGYTF. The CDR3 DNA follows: TGTGCCAGCAGCGGGGTCAGGGGGGATGGCTACACCTTC.